A selection of T cell receptor beta chains follows, all from one sample in a study of blood T cell repertoires in COVID-19. The table came from immunoSEQ multiplex PCR; TCRdb's copy has only in-frame clones and leaves some out. The data contain roughly 130,000 clones, around 86% of them singletons. The sequenced sample consisted of peripheral blood. The receptors here all came from a man in his forties or fifties with acute or convalescent COVID-19. The CDR3 runs from the conserved cysteine through the conserved F or W. A D gene is named only where the DNA matches it firmly. Size tells how often a clone was seen (once, few, many) or the class of an expanded clone, and some rows leave it out.

TRBV19	.	15	TRBD1	TRBJ1-2	CATGDAGGAGYGYTF	TGTGCCACTGGCGACGCAGGGGGCGCCGGGTATGGCTACACCTTC
TRBV7-9	once	16	.	TRBJ1-2	CASRTPRDKQSYGYTF	TGTGCCAGCAGAACTCCCCGGGACAAACAAAGTTATGGCTACACCTTC
TRBV5-1	.	20	TRBD1	TRBJ2-6	CASSLDPGTGVFSGANVLTF	TGCGCCAGCAGCTTGGACCCCGGGACAGGGGTGTTCTCTGGGGCCAACGTCCTGACTTTC
TRBV7-3	few	13	TRBD1	TRBJ1-1	CASSSGDRRGAFF	TGTGCCAGCAGCTCGGGAGATCGCAGGGGGGCTTTCTTT
TRBV5-4	.	17	.	TRBJ2-2	CASSPSLALRGSGELFF	TGTGCCAGCAGCCCTAGTTTAGCCCTCAGGGGTTCCGGGGAGCTGTTTTTT
TRBV3-1/TRBV3-2	.	14	TRBD1	TRBJ1-2	CASSSPGTENVYTF	TGTGCCAGCAGCTCCCCCGGGACAGAAAATGTCTACACCTTC
TRBV12-3/TRBV12-4	.	13	TRBD1	TRBJ1-2	CASRGGQLYGYTF	TGTGCCAGCAGGGGGGGACAGCTTTATGGCTACACCTTC
TRBV6-2/TRBV6-3	.	12	TRBD1	TRBJ1-1	CASSGTGTEAFF	TGTGCCAGCAGCGGGACAGGCACTGAAGCTTTCTTT
TRBV27	.	15	.	TRBJ2-7	CASSLTGGPSYEQYF	TGTGCCAGCAGTTTAACGGGGGGCCCCTCTTACGAGCAGTACTTC
TRBV19	few	13	.	TRBJ1-2	CASTGQRSYGYTF	TGTGCCAGTACCGGTCAGCGTTCCTATGGCTACACCTTC
TRBV7-3	.	15	TRBD1	TRBJ2-5	CASSLTGTAQETQYF	TGTGCCAGCAGCCTCACCGGGACAGCCCAAGAGACCCAGTACTTC
TRBV12-5	.	16	.	TRBJ2-3	CASVSVLGGHGDTQYF	TGTGCTAGTGTCTCCGTTTTGGGGGGGCACGGAGATACGCAGTATTTT
TRBV5-4	.	18	TRBD2	TRBJ2-7	CASSSPGTSGRNSYEQYF	TGTGCCAGCAGCTCCCCCGGGACTAGCGGGAGAAATTCCTACGAGCAGTACTTC
TRBV5-6	.	13	TRBD1	TRBJ2-1	CASSFGTGGEQFF	TGTGCCAGCAGCTTTGGGACAGGGGGTGAGCAGTTCTTC
TRBV12-3/TRBV12-4	.	13	.	TRBJ1-2	CASSFLRNYGYTF	TGTGCCAGCAGTTTTCTCAGGAACTATGGCTACACCTTC
TRBV7-2	.	17	TRBD2	TRBJ2-5	CASSQLPPGLAGETQYF	TGTGCCAGCAGCCAACTCCCTCCGGGACTAGCAGGAGAGACCCAGTACTTC
TRBV20-1	.	11	.	TRBJ2-7	CSVGKTYEQYF	TGCAGTGTCGGGAAAACCTACGAGCAGTACTTC
TRBV11-3	.	13	.	TRBJ2-3	CASSLRSTDTQYF	TGTGCCAGCAGCTTACGTAGCACAGATACGCAGTATTTT
TRBV5-4	.	16	TRBD1	TRBJ2-2	CASSSPGQGNTGELFF	TGTGCCAGCAGCTCCCCGGGACAGGGTAACACCGGGGAGCTGTTTTTT
TRBV27	few	16	.	TRBJ1-6	CASSLGGPGQPRALHF	TGTGCCAGCAGTTTGGGGGGACCGGGCCAGCCGAGGGCCCTCCACTTT